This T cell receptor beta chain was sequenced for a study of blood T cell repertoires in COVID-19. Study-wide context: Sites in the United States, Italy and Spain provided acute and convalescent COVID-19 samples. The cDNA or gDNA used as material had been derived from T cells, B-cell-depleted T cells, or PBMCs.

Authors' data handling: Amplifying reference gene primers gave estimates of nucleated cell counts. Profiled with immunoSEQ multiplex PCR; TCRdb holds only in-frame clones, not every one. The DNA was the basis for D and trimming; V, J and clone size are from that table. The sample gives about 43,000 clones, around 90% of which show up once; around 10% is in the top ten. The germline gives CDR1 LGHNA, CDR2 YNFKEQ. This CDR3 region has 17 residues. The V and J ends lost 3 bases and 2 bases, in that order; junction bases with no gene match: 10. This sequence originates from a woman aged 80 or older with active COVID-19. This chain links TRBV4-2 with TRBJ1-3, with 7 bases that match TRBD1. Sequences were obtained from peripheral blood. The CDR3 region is CASSQNPQGDPGNTIYF. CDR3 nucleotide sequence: TGTGCCAGCAGCCAGAATCCGCAGGGGGACCCTGGAAACACCATATATTTT.